This T cell receptor beta chain comes out of a study of OX40 agonist ivuxolimab in advanced cancers. Overall study context: Partial responses occurred in Three dose-escalation patients, one with hepatocellular carcinoma and two with cutaneous melanoma. Regarding the study as a whole: Among the lowest levels of clonal expansion were found in partial responders at 0.1-3.0 mg/kg. In the 0.1 to 3.0 mg/kg range, CD4+ and CD8+ blood T cells had expanded clonally by week 6.

The method was immunoSEQ multiplex PCR; TCRdb's version includes in-frame clones alone and lacks a portion of them. The repertoire consists of tens of thousands of clones, with 70% to 90% occurring once and the leading ten covering 0.3% to 0.35%. Autoimmune disease history or systemic immunosuppression was exclusionary. On this clone: Antigen unknown. At one boundary the junction diverges from the germline segment, which might be a read error.

CDR1 is SSHAT and CDR2 is FNYEAQ in the germline V gene (reference sequence). This CDR3 is built from 15 residues. This TCR came from an adult with an advanced solid tumor such as melanoma, head and neck, liver or kidney cancer. This chain links TRBV7-7 with TRBJ2-3; weak D call: TRBD2 (7 bases). Sample: CD4+ or CD8+ T cells sorted from blood, taken in a trial of the OX40 agonist ivuxolimab. The CDR3 here is CASSLDGGAADTQYF. CDR3 nucleotides: TGTGCTAGCAGCTTAGATGGGGGGGCCGCAGATACGCAGTATTTT. Looking up the rest from reference TRBV7-7 and TRBJ2-3 gives the full variable domain: GAGVSQSPRYKVTKRGQDVTLRCDPISSHATLYWYQQALGQGPEFLTYFNYEAQPDKSGLPSDRFSAERPEGSISTLTIQRTEQRDSAMYRCASSLDGGAADTQYFGPGTRLTVL.